This T cell receptor beta chain was observed in a study of T cell repertoires in cytomegalovirus infection. Overall study findings and caveats: CMV-specific HLA-C-restricted TCR beta clonotypes dominated the ex vivo response.

CDR1 SNHLY and CDR2 FYNNEI come from the germline V gene. The germline V and J ends were trimmed by 7 bases and 2 bases, with 9 bases remaining between them. CDR3 length equals 13 residues. Each CDR3 protein is one row after TCRdb ran MiXCR on the reads. The top ten clones hold about two fifths of a sample with 85,000 to 130,000 distinct CDR3 sequences, about 22% of them seen once. This clonotype showed up just a few times. Its antigen is still unknown. The sequencing input was CD8+ T cells from PBMCs. The TCR originated in a human donor in good health (CMV status not recorded). Some clones in this sample may be carry-over from other donors' samples. The chain combines TRBV2 with TRBJ1-5; maybe TRBD1 (5 bases). This chain's CDR3 is CASKGRGNQPQHF. The CDR3 region has the DNA TGTGCCAGCAAGGGACGGGGCAATCAGCCCCAGCATTTT.